This is a list of T cell receptor beta chains from one sample in a study of breast tumors, draining lymph nodes, adjacent tissues. One entry per CDR3 protein, called by TCRdb with MiXCR from the multiplex PCR reads. The sample contains 150,000 to 200,000 distinct CDR3 sequences, roughly a third of which appear only once. Sample: axillary lymph node tissue. Receptors were obtained from a female donor with breast cancer. Some clones in this sample may be carry-over from other donors' samples. The CDR3 runs from the conserved cysteine through the conserved F or W. The order of the fields is clone size, V gene, J gene, D gene, CDR3 protein, CDR3 DNA. A D gene is named only where the DNA matches it firmly. The listing skips clone size in some rows; elsewhere it reads once, few, many or a size class.

many	TRBV19	TRBJ2-3	.	CASSLQAATDTQYF	TGTGCCAGTAGTCTACAAGCGGCCACAGATACGCAGTATTTT
few	TRBV19	TRBJ1-1	.	CASSLQLSMSEAFF	TGTGCCAGTAGTTTACAGCTTTCAATGTCTGAAGCTTTCTTT
many	TRBV7-8	TRBJ2-5	TRBD2	CASSHQSGGQTQYF	TGTGCCAGCAGCCACCAAAGCGGGGGACAGACCCAGTACTTC
.	TRBV30	TRBJ1-1	.	CAWSRDQRTEAFF	TGTGCCTGGAGTCGAGACCAGAGGACTGAAGCTTTCTTT
many	TRBV5-1	TRBJ2-2	.	CASSLAGGKELFF	TGCGCCAGCAGCTTGGCCGGGGGTAAGGAGCTGTTTTTT
many	TRBV19	TRBJ2-7	TRBD1	CASSKGTGLSYEQYF	TGTGCCAGTAGTAAAGGGACAGGATTATCCTACGAGCAGTACTTC
many	TRBV7-9	TRBJ1-2	.	CASSSPRDGGINYGYTF	TGTGCCAGCAGCTCTCCCAGGGACGGTGGGATTAACTATGGCTACACCTTC
many	TRBV5-1	TRBJ2-3	TRBD2	CASRGLVKGTDTQYF	TGCGCCAGCAGAGGACTAGTAAAGGGCACAGATACGCAGTATTTT
.	TRBV7-9	TRBJ1-1	TRBD1	CASSLVGQGNTEAFF	TGTGCCAGCAGCCTAGTGGGACAGGGAAACACTGAAGCTTTCTTT
many	TRBV11-2	TRBJ1-6	.	CASSLDRTAYNSPLHF	TGTGCCAGCAGCTTAGATAGGACAGCCTATAATTCACCCCTCCACTTT
many	TRBV10-2	TRBJ1-4	.	CASSGSEKLFF	TGCGCCAGCAGTGGTAGTGAAAAACTGTTTTTT
.	TRBV4-2	TRBJ2-2	.	CASSPMSGTDELFF	TGTGCCAGCAGCCCCATGTCAGGGACGGATGAGCTGTTTTTT
many	TRBV12-3/TRBV12-4	TRBJ2-7	.	CASSLSLRGSYEQYF	TGTGCCAGCAGTTTATCGCTCCGGGGGTCCTACGAGCAGTACTTC
few	TRBV28	TRBJ2-1	TRBD2	CASHSGIRYNEQFF	TGTGCCAGCCATAGCGGGATTCGGTACAATGAGCAGTTCTTC
many	TRBV29-1	TRBJ2-2	.	CSVKRRYTGELFF	TGCAGCGTGAAGAGGCGCTACACCGGGGAGCTGTTTTTT
.	TRBV24-1	TRBJ2-5	.	CATSGSAYETQYF	TGTGCCACCAGTGGATCCGCCTATGAGACCCAGTACTTC
.	TRBV7-2	TRBJ2-7	.	CASSSYATPYEQYF	TGTGCCAGCAGCTCCTATGCGACCCCCTACGAGCAGTACTTC
many	TRBV29-1	TRBJ2-7	TRBD1	CSVELPTGGTFVEQYF	TGCAGCGTTGAACTCCCTACAGGGGGGACTTTCGTCGAGCAGTACTTC
many	TRBV5-6	TRBJ2-3	TRBD2	CASSAPGLTTDTQYF	TGTGCCAGCAGCGCCCCGGGACTAACCACAGATACGCAGTATTTT
.	TRBV7-3	TRBJ2-1	.	CASSSTYGDYNEQFF	TGTGCCAGCAGCTCAACGTACGGGGACTACAATGAGCAGTTCTTC
.	TRBV9	TRBJ2-5	TRBD1	CASSAGQGAETQYF	TGTGCCAGCAGCGCGGGACAGGGGGCAGAGACCCAGTACTTC
.	TRBV10-3	TRBJ2-5	TRBD2	CAISRTSGETQYF	TGTGCCATCAGTCGGACTAGCGGAGAGACCCAGTACTTC
many	TRBV5-6	TRBJ2-3	.	CASSRLPAAQYF	TGTGCCAGCAGCCGCCTACCCGCGGCGCAGTATTTT
many	TRBV20-1	TRBJ2-7	.	CSARDPTVGNLNEQYF	TGCAGTGCTAGAGATCCGACAGTGGGGAATCTGAACGAGCAGTACTTC
many	TRBV9	TRBJ2-3	.	CASSATLGGTTDTQYF	TGTGCCAGCAGCGCCACTCTGGGGGGTACCACAGATACGCAGTATTTT
.	TRBV7-9	TRBJ2-3	.	CASADTQYF	TGTGCCAGCGCCGATACGCAGTATTTT
many	TRBV30	TRBJ2-7	.	CAWSLGGGTYF	TGTGCCTGGAGTTTAGGAGGGGGTACCTACTTC
.	TRBV10-3	TRBJ1-2	.	CAISERQASGYTF	TGTGCCATCAGTGAACGACAGGCTAGCGGCTACACCTTC
many	TRBV12-3/TRBV12-4	TRBJ1-5	.	CASSFSGYQPQHF	TGTGCCAGCAGTTTCAGCGGATATCAGCCCCAGCATTTT
many	TRBV5-1	TRBJ1-2	.	CASSDGGDRYGYTF	TGCGCCAGCAGCGACGGGGGGGACCGCTATGGCTACACCTTC
many	TRBV11-2	TRBJ2-7	.	CASSLGTNPGQYF	TGTGCCAGCAGCTTAGGGACCAACCCCGGGCAGTACTTC
many	TRBV5-1	TRBJ2-7	.	CASSLDLDSSSYEQYF	TGCGCCAGCAGCTTGGACCTGGACTCGAGCTCCTACGAGCAGTACTTC
many	TRBV7-2	TRBJ2-1	TRBD2	CASSPRVRGGAYNEQFF	TGTGCCAGCAGCCCGAGGGTTCGGGGGGGGGCCTACAATGAGCAGTTCTTC
many	TRBV28	TRBJ1-4	.	CASSSWAATNEKLFF	TGTGCCAGCAGTTCCTGGGCGGCAACTAATGAAAAACTGTTTTTT
many	TRBV9	TRBJ2-1	.	CASSSQGGFDINEQFF	TGTGCCAGCAGCTCCCAGGGGGGGTTTGACATCAATGAGCAGTTCTTC
once	TRBV2	TRBJ1-5	.	CASSQTRPGVRYSNQPQHF	TGTGCCAGCAGCCAGACACGTCCAGGGGTAAGGTATAGCAATCAGCCCCAGCATTTT
.	TRBV7-8	TRBJ1-1	TRBD1	CASSLVQGAAEAFF	TGTGCCAGCAGCTTAGTTCAGGGGGCGGCTGAAGCTTTCTTT
many	TRBV6-1	TRBJ1-2	TRBD1	CASSNLQGQGNRGYTF	TGTGCCAGCAGCAACCTACAGGGACAGGGCAATCGCGGCTACACCTTC
.	TRBV20-1	TRBJ2-3	.	CSARDRRGSAYEQYF	TGCAGTGCTAGAGATCGTCGGGGGTCCGCCTACGAGCAGTATTTT
many	TRBV5-1	TRBJ2-6	.	CASSRQQGLSGANVLTF	TGCGCCAGCAGCCGGCAACAAGGCCTCTCTGGGGCCAACGTCCTGACTTTC
once	TRBV20-1	TRBJ1-3	TRBD1	CSALARDSPGNTIYF	TGCAGTGCCCTAGCCCGGGACAGCCCTGGAAACACCATATATTTT
many	TRBV15	TRBJ1-2	.	CATSRGGTGSGYTF	TGTGCCACCAGCAGGGGGGGGACGGGTAGCGGCTACACCTTC
many	TRBV19	TRBJ2-7	.	CASSIGQPYEQYF	TGTGCCAGTAGTATAGGACAGCCCTACGAGCAGTACTTC
.	TRBV19	TRBJ2-6	TRBD1	CASAGTGGSGANVLTF	TGTGCCAGCGCCGGGACAGGGGGCAGCGGGGCCAACGTCCTGACTTTC
few	TRBV3-1	TRBJ2-4	TRBD2	CASSQGASGGKNIQYF	TGTGCCAGCAGCCAAGGGGCCTCGGGGGGAAAAAACATTCAGTACTTC
few	TRBV3-1	TRBJ1-1	.	CASSQDWGDTEAFF	TGTGCCAGCAGCCAAGATTGGGGGGACACTGAAGCTTTCTTT
many	TRBV12-3/TRBV12-4	TRBJ2-3	TRBD2	CASSFGAGGAGTQYF	TGTGCCAGCAGTTTCGGGGCGGGAGGGGCGGGTACGCAGTATTTT
many	TRBV5-1	TRBJ2-7	.	CASSLGTGGTFKYEQYF	TGCGCCAGCAGCTTGGGGACAGGAGGGACCTTCAAGTACGAGCAGTACTTC
few	TRBV28	TRBJ2-7	TRBD1	CASSQTVGDSSYEQYF	TGTGCCAGCAGTCAGACCGTGGGGGACAGCTCCTACGAGCAGTACTTC
.	TRBV10-1	TRBJ2-3	.	CANSDGGLGDTQYF	TGCGCCAACAGTGATGGGGGCCTGGGAGATACGCAGTACTTT
many	TRBV9	TRBJ1-1	.	CASSAYTGVRSAEAFF	TGTGCCAGCAGCGCCTACACCGGGGTAAGGTCTGCCGAAGCTTTCTTT